A selection of T cell receptor beta chains follows, all from one sample in a study of T-cell memory formation after mild COVID-19. TCRdb reanalysed the 5' RACE reads using MiXCR and keeps one entry per CDR3 protein. The top ten clones hold around 13% of a sample with roughly 550,000 distinct CDR3 sequences, around 21% of them seen once. Sequencing input: PBMCs or a T cell subset sorted from them (not recorded which). These receptors were taken from an adult woman who had mild COVID-19 (a few samples of this study predate the infection). Cell type and time point are not known. Each CDR3 is given with its conserved first and last residue. A D gene is named only where the DNA matches it firmly. Clone size is stated in some rows and not others, as once, few, many or a class when expanded.

-	TRBV5-1	-	TRBJ2-5	CASSLELVLAWETQYF	TGCGCCAGCAGCTTGGAATTAGTACTAGCATGGGAGACCCAGTACTTC
-	TRBV4-1	many	TRBJ2-2	CASSQVGHGELFF	TGCGCCAGCAGCCAAGTGGGGCACGGGGAGCTGTTTTTT
-	TRBV4-1	few	TRBJ2-1	CASSREPVNEQFF	TGCGCCAGCAGCCGGGAACCCGTCAATGAGCAGTTCTTC
-	TRBV19	-	TRBJ1-1	CASSMGGNTEAFF	TGTGCCAGCAGCATGGGGGGGAACACTGAAGCTTTCTTT
TRBD2	TRBV7-9	few	TRBJ2-2	CASRAGLALTGELFF	TGTGCCAGCCGGGCGGGACTAGCCCTCACCGGGGAGCTGTTTTTT
-	TRBV12-3/TRBV12-4	-	TRBJ1-1	CASSPLSGNTEAFF	TGTGCCAGCAGCCCCCTCTCGGGGAACACTGAAGCTTTCTTT
TRBD2	TRBV6-2/TRBV6-3	-	TRBJ2-2	CASTPGTSGRRNGYTGELFF	TGTGCCAGCACTCCTGGGACTAGCGGGAGAAGAAACGGCTACACCGGGGAGCTGTTTTTT
TRBD1	TRBV15	few	TRBJ2-7	CATSRDLRTGSSYEQYF	TGTGCCACCAGCAGAGATCTGCGGACAGGGAGCTCCTACGAGCAGTACTTC
-	TRBV7-2	few	TRBJ1-5	CASSLKQGGQPQHF	TGTGCCAGCAGCTTAAAACAGGGAGGACAGCCCCAGCATTTT
-	TRBV7-9	-	TRBJ2-6	CAATRDSGANVLTF	TGTGCCGCGACGAGGGACTCTGGGGCCAACGTCCTGACTTTC
-	TRBV25-1	-	TRBJ1-5	CASSGREEDQPQHF	TGTGCCAGCAGTGGCAGGGAAGAAGATCAGCCCCAGCATTTT
-	TRBV25-1	many	TRBJ2-2	CASSGVAEPNTGELFF	TGTGCCAGCAGTGGGGTAGCGGAACCGAACACCGGGGAGCTGTTTTTT
TRBD1	TRBV12-3/TRBV12-4	few	TRBJ2-3	CASSWAGGPGYF	TGTGCCAGCAGTTGGGCAGGGGGCCCAGGGTATTTT
-	TRBV27	few	TRBJ1-1	CASSLMGGHMGTEAFF	TGTGCCAGCAGTCTAATGGGAGGGCACATGGGCACTGAAGCTTTCTTT
TRBD1	TRBV5-1	-	TRBJ2-7	CASSLDRGLEQYF	TGCGCCAGCAGCTTGGATAGGGGGCTCGAGCAGTACTTC
TRBD2	TRBV7-8	few	TRBJ2-3	CASSSTSGLRADTQYF	TGTGCCAGCAGCTCAACTAGCGGGTTAAGGGCAGATACGCAGTATTTT
-	TRBV7-9	-	TRBJ1-5	CASTRSDMEPQHF	TGTGCCAGCACCAGATCCGATATGGAGCCCCAGCATTTT
-	TRBV30	few	TRBJ1-4	CAWKIGGEKLFF	TGTGCCTGGAAGATAGGAGGAGAAAAACTGTTTTTT
-	TRBV24-1	-	TRBJ1-5	CATSPGPQGNQPQHF	TGTGCCACCAGCCCAGGGCCCCAGGGCAATCAGCCCCAGCATTTT
-	TRBV15	-	TRBJ2-2	CATSFWAGELFF	TGTGCCACCAGCTTCTGGGCCGGGGAGCTGTTTTTT
-	TRBV29-1	-	TRBJ1-2	CSVVGQENGYTF	TGCAGCGTTGTAGGGCAGGAGAATGGCTACACCTTC
-	TRBV4-2	-	TRBJ2-5	CASSQPGWGETQYF	TGTGCCAGCAGCCAACCAGGGTGGGGAGAGACCCAGTACTTC
-	TRBV5-1	-	TRBJ1-5	CASSLSGLNQPQHF	TGCGCCAGCAGCTTGTCGGGTCTCAATCAGCCCCAGCATTTT
-	TRBV6-6	few	TRBJ2-7	CASSYSGVKEQYF	TGTGCCAGCAGTTACTCCGGTGTTAAGGAGCAGTACTTC
-	TRBV7-3	-	TRBJ2-1	CASSEESWNEQFF	TGTGCCAGCAGCGAAGAGAGTTGGAATGAGCAGTTCTTC
-	TRBV7-2	few	TRBJ1-1	CASSLSWTASTEAFF	TGTGCCAGCAGCCTAAGTTGGACAGCGAGTACTGAAGCTTTCTTT
TRBD1	TRBV7-8	few	TRBJ1-1	CASSFATGYTEAFF	TGTGCCAGCAGCTTCGCGACAGGGTACACTGAAGCTTTCTTT
-	TRBV12-3/TRBV12-4	few	TRBJ1-2	CASSVTQRGGYGYTF	TGTGCCAGCAGTGTAACCCAAAGGGGTGGCTATGGCTACACCTTC
TRBD1	TRBV5-5	few	TRBJ2-1	CASSLRTGGSYNEQFF	TGTGCCAGCAGCCTACGGACAGGGGGCTCCTACAATGAGCAGTTCTTC
-	TRBV15	few	TRBJ2-2	CATKFSIEGTGELFF	TGTGCCACCAAGTTCTCCATTGAGGGTACCGGGGAGCTGTTTTTT
-	TRBV6-5	few	TRBJ1-4	CASSPGRGKLFF	TGTGCCAGCTCGCCAGGGAGGGGAAAACTGTTTTTT
-	TRBV7-2	few	TRBJ2-2	CASSLFSQRSIGELFF	TGTGCCAGCAGCTTATTTAGCCAGAGGTCGATCGGGGAGCTGTTTTTT
-	TRBV6-5	-	TRBJ2-1	CASSYTPREFNNEQFF	TGTGCCAGCAGTTACACCCCACGGGAGTTTAACAATGAGCAGTTCTTC
TRBD1	TRBV4-1	-	TRBJ2-3	CASSQVGQDWTDTQYF	TGCGCCAGCAGCCAAGTGGGACAGGATTGGACAGATACGCAGTATTTT
-	TRBV7-9	few	TRBJ2-2	CASSAANTGELFF	TGTGCCAGCAGCGCCGCGAACACCGGGGAGCTGTTTTTT
TRBD1	TRBV4-1	-	TRBJ2-6	CASSNRGPGANVLTF	TGCGCCAGCAGCAACAGGGGGCCTGGGGCCAACGTCCTGACTTTC
-	TRBV29-1	-	TRBJ2-7	CSVVTEDYEQYF	TGCAGCGTCGTGACAGAAGACTACGAGCAGTACTTC
TRBD2	TRBV29-1	-	TRBJ2-7	CSVENPAGELSGQYF	TGCAGCGTTGAAAACCCAGCGGGAGAGCTTTCGGGGCAGTACTTC
-	TRBV4-1	-	TRBJ1-5	CASSQVIGDNQPQHF	TGCGCCAGCAGCCAAGTGATAGGAGACAATCAGCCCCAGCATTTT
TRBD1	TRBV12-3/TRBV12-4	-	TRBJ2-7	CASSRGGQGVYEQYF	TGTGCCAGCAGTCGAGGGGGACAGGGAGTTTACGAGCAGTACTTC
TRBD1	TRBV2	-	TRBJ2-7	CASSEQGQYEQYF	TGTGCCAGCAGCGAGCAGGGACAGTACGAGCAGTACTTC
-	TRBV6-5	-	TRBJ2-2	CATTEELAGELFF	TGTGCCACCACTGAGGAGCTCGCCGGGGAGCTGTTTTTT
TRBD1	TRBV12-3/TRBV12-4	-	TRBJ1-1	CASSSDPGWDRGNANTEAFF	TGTGCCAGCAGCTCCGACCCGGGATGGGACAGGGGGAACGCGAACACTGAAGCTTTCTTT
TRBD1	TRBV19	-	TRBJ2-5	CASSRGQGVSETQYF	TGTGCCAGTAGTAGAGGACAGGGGGTTTCGGAGACCCAGTACTTC
-	TRBV7-2	-	TRBJ1-2	CASRRSGSSSYGYTF	TGTGCCAGCAGGCGGTCAGGGAGTTCTTCATATGGCTACACCTTC
-	TRBV6-6	-	TRBJ2-4	CASSTDSRLAKNIQYF	TGTGCCAGCAGTACGGACAGCCGACTAGCCAAAAACATTCAGTACTTC
TRBD1	TRBV6-1	few	TRBJ2-5	CASSGGQGEETQYF	TGTGCCAGCAGTGGGGGACAGGGAGAAGAGACCCAGTACTTC
-	TRBV3-1	-	TRBJ1-1	CASSQVGFDAFF	TGTGCCAGCAGCCAAGTTGGATTCGACGCTTTCTTT
-	TRBV5-1	-	TRBJ1-2	CASSPYTLGLTNYGYTF	TGCGCCAGCAGCCCATACACCCTTGGACTCACAAACTATGGCTACACCTTC
TRBD2	TRBV7-3	-	TRBJ2-1	CASSLSSGEYNEQFF	TGTGCCAGCAGCCTGTCTAGCGGAGAGTACAATGAGCAGTTCTTC
-	TRBV4-2	-	TRBJ2-3	CASSPLSDTQYF	TGTGCCAGCAGCCCCCTTTCGGATACGCAGTATTTT
-	TRBV3-1	-	TRBJ1-2	CASSHTQNYGYTF	TGTGCCAGCAGCCATACACAAAACTATGGCTACACCTTC